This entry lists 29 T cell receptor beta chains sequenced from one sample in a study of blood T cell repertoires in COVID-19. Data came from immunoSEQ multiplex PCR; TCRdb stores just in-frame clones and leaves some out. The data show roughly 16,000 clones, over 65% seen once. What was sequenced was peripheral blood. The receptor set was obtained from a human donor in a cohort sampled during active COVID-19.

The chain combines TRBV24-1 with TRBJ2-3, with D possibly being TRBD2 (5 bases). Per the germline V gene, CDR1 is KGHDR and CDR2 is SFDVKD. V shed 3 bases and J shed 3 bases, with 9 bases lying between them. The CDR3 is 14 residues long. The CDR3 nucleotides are TGTGCCACCAGTGATGTCGGGGTTACAGATACGCAGTATTTT. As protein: CATSDVGVTDTQYF.

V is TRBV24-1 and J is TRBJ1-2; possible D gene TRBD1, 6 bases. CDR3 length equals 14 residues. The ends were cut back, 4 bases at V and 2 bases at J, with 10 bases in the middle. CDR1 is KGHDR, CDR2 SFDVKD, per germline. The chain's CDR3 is CATSDPDRNYGYTF. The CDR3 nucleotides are TGTGCCACCAGTGACCCTGACAGGAACTATGGCTACACCTTC.

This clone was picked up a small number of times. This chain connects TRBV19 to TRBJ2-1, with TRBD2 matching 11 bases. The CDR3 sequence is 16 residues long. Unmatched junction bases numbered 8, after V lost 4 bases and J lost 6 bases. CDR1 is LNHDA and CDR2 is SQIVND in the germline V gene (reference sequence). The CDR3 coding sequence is TGTGCCAGTAGTACCCGACTAGCGGGAATATTCAATGAGCAGTTCTTC. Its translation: CASSTRLAGIFNEQFF.

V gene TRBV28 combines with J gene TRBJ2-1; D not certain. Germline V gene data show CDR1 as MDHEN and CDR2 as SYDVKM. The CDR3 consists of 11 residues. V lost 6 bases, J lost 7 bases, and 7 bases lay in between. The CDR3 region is CASRYLNEQFF. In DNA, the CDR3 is TGTGCCAGCAGGTATTTGAATGAGCAGTTCTTC.

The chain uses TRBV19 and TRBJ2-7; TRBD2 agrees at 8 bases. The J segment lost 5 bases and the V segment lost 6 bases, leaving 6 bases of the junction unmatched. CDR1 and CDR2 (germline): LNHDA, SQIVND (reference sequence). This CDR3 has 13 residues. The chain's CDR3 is CASRMGLDDEQYF. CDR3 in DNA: TGTGCCAGTAGAATGGGACTAGATGACGAGCAGTACTTC.

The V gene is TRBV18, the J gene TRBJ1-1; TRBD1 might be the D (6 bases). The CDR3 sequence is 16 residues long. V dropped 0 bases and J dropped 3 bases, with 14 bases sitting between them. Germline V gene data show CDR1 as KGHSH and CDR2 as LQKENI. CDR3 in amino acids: CASSPPGAGADTEAFF. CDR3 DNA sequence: TGTGCCAGCTCACCACCGGGTGCAGGGGCCGACACTGAAGCTTTCTTT. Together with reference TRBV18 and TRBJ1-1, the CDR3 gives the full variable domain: NAGVMQNPRHLVRRRGQEARLRCSPMKGHSHVYWYRQLPEEGLKFMVYLQKENIIDESGMPKERFSAEFPKEGPSILRIQQVVRGDSAAYFCASSPPGAGADTEAFFGQGTRLTVV.

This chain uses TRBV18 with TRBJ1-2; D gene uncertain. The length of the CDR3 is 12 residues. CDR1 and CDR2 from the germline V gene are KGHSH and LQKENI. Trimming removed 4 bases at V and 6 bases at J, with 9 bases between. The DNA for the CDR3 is TGTGCCAGCTCACAAGATCTAAATGGCTACACCTTC. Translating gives CASSQDLNGYTF.

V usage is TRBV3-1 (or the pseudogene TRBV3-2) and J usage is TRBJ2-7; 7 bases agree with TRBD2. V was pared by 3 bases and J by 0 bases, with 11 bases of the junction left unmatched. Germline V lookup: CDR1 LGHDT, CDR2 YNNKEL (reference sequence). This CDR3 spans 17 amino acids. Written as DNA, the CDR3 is TGTGCCAGCAGCCAGGGCCCGAGCGGGGTACTCTCCTACGAGCAGTACTTC. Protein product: CASSQGPSGVLSYEQYF.

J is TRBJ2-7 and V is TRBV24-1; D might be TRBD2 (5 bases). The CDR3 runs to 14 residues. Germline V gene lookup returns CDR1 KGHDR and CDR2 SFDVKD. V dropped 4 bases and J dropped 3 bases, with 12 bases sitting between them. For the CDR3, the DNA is TGTGCCACCAGTGACTCCGGGAACCGCTACGAGCAGTACTTC. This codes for CATSDSGNRYEQYF.

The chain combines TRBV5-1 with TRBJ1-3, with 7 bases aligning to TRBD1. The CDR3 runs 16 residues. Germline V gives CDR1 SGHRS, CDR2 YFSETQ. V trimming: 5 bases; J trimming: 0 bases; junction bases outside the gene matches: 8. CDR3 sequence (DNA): TGCGCCAGCAGAGAGGGACAGCCCTACTCTGGAAACACCATATATTTT. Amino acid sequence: CASREGQPYSGNTIYF. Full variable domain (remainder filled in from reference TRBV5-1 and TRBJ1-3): KAGVTQTPRYLIKTRGQQVTLSCSPISGHRSVSWYQQTPGQGLQFLFEYFSETQRNKGNFPGRFSGRQFSNSRSEMNVSTLELGDSALYLCASREGQPYSGNTIYFGEGSWLTVV.

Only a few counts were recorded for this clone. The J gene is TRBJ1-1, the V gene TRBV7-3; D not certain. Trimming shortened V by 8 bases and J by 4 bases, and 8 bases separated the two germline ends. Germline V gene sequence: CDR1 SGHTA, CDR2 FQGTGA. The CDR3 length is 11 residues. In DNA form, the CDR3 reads TGTGCCAGCCCGGGTCCCACTGAAGCTTTCTTT. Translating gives CASPGPTEAFF. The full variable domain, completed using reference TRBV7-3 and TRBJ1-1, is GAGVSQTPSNKVTEKGKYVELRCDPISGHTALYWYRQSLGQGPEFLIYFQGTGAADDSGLPNDRFFAVRPEGSVSTLKIQRTERGDSAVYLCASPGPTEAFFGQGTRLTVV.

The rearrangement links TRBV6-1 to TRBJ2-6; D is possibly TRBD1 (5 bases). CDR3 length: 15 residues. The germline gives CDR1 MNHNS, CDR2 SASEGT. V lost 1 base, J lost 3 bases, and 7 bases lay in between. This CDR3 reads CASSEGTLGANVLTF. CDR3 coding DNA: TGTGCCAGCAGTGAAGGGACACTTGGGGCCAACGTCCTGACTTTC.

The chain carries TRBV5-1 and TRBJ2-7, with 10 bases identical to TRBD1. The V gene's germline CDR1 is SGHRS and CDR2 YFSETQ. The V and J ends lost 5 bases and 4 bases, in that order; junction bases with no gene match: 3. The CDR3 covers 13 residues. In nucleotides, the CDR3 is TGCGCCAGCAGGAAGGACAGGGGGTACGAGCAGTACTTC. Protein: CASRKDRGYEQYF.

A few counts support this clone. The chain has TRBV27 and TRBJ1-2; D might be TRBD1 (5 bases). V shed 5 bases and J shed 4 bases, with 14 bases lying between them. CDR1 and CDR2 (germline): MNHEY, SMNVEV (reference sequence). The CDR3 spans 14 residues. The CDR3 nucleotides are TGTGCCAGCAGTCTCTCAAGGGGACTCTATGGCTACACCTTC. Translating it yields CASSLSRGLYGYTF.

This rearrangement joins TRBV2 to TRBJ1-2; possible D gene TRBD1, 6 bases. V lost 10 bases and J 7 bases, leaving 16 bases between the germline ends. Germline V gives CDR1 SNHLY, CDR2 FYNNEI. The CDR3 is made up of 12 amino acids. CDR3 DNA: TGTGCCACCTCCTGGGGGCCGGGTGGCTACACCTTC. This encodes CATSWGPGGYTF.

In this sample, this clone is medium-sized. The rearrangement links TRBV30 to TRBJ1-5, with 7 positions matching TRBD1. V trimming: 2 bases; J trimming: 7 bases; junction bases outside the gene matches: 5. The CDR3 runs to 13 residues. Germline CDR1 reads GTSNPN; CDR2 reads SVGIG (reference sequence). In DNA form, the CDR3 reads TGTGCCTGGAGTACGGGACAGAGGCAGCCCCAGCATTTT. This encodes CAWSTGQRQPQHF.

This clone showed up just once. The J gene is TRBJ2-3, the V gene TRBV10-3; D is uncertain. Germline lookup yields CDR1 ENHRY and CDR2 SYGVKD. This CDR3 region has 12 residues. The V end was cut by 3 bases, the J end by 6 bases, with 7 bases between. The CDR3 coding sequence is TGTGCCATCAGTGACTCCCGGGATACGCAGTATTTT. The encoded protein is CAISDSRDTQYF.

CDR3 in DNA: TGCGCCAGCAGCTTCGGGACTGCTAGCACAGATACGCAGTATTTT. It yields the protein CASSFGTASTDTQYF. The chain recombines TRBV5-1 with TRBJ2-3; weak D call: TRBD2 (6 bases). With 2 bases removed from V and 0 bases from J, the gap between germline ends came to 10 bases. CDR3 length: 15 residues. CDR1 is SGHRS and CDR2 is YFSETQ in the germline V gene.

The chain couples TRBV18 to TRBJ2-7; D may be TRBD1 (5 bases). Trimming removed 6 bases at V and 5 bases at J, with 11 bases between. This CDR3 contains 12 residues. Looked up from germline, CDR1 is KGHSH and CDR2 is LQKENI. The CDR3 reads CASSPDSHEQYF. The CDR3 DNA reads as TGTGCCAGCTCCCCCGACAGCCACGAGCAGTACTTC.

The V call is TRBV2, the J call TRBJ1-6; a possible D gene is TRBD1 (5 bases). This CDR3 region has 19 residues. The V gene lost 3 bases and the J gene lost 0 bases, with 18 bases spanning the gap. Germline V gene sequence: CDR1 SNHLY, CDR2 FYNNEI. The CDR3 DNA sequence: TGTGCCAGCAGTGAGGAAGGTGGCAGGGCGAGCTCCTATAATTCACCCCTCCACTTT. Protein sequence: CASSEEGGRASSYNSPLHF.

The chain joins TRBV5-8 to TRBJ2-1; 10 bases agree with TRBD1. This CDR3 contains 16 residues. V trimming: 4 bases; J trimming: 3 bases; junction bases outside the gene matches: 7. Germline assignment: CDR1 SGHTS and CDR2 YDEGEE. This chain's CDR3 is CASSLPRDRGYNEQFF. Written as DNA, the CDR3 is TGTGCCAGCAGCCTTCCGAGGGACAGGGGCTACAATGAGCAGTTCTTC.

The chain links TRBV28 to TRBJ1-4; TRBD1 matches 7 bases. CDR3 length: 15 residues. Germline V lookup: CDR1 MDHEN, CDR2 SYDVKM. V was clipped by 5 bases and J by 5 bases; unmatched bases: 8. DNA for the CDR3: TGTGCCAGCAGTCTCGGACAGGTGGGAAATGAAAAACTGTTTTTT. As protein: CASSLGQVGNEKLFF.

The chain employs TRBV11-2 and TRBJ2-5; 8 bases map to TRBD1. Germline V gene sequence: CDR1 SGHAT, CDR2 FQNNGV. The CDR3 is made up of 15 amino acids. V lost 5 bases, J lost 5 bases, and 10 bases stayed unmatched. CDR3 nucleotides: TGTGCCAGCAGCCCCTGGGCAGGGGGCGGGGAGACCCAGTACTTC. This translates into CASSPWAGGGETQYF.

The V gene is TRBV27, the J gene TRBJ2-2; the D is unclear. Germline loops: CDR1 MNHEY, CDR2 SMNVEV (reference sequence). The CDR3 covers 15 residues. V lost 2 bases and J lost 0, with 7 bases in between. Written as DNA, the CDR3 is TGTGCCAGCAGTTTAATAGAGTCGAACACCGGGGAGCTGTTTTTT. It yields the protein CASSLIESNTGELFF.

CDR3 nucleotide sequence: TGTGCCAGCAGAGAATTACCGACAGCACCTCAAGAGACCCAGTACTTC. Translated, it gives CASRELPTAPQETQYF. The chain joins TRBV2 to TRBJ2-5; the D gene is possibly TRBD1 (5 bases). The CDR3 has 16 amino acids. Trimming stripped 6 bases from V and 2 bases from J, with 19 bases between. The germline V gene has CDR1 SNHLY and CDR2 FYNNEI.

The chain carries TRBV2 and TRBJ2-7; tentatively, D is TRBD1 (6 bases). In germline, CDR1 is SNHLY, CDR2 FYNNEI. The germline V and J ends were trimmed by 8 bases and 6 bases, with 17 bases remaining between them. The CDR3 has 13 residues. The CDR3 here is CASCRNRDGEQYF. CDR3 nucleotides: TGTGCCAGCTGCCGGAACAGGGACGGCGAGCAGTACTTC. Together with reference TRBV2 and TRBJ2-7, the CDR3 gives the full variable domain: EPEVTQTPSHQVTQMGQEVILRCVPISNHLYFYWYRQILGQKVEFLVSFYNNEISEKSEIFDDQFSVERPDGSNFTLKIRSTKLEDSAMYFCASCRNRDGEQYFGPGTRLTVT.

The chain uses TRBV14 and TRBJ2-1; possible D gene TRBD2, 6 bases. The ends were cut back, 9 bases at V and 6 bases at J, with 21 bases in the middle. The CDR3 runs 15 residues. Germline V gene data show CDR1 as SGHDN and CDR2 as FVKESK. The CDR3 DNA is TGTGCCAGTTCCAGGATGGGAGGAGGGCCCAATGAGCAGTTCTTC. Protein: CASSRMGGGPNEQFF.

In nucleotides, the CDR3 is TGTGCCACCAGTGATACGGACGAGCAGTACTTC. It codes for CATSDTDEQYF. The chain combines TRBV24-1 with TRBJ2-7; D is ambiguous. The CDR3 has 11 residues. Trimming pared 3 bases from V and 5 bases from J, leaving 4 bases between. Germline V gene lookup returns CDR1 KGHDR and CDR2 SFDVKD.

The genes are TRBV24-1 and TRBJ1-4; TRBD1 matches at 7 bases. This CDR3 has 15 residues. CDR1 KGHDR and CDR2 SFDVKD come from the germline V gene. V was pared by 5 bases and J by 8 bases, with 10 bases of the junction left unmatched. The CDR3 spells CATSVYGGQFEKLFF. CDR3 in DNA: TGTGCCACCAGTGTGTATGGGGGACAGTTCGAAAAACTGTTTTTT.